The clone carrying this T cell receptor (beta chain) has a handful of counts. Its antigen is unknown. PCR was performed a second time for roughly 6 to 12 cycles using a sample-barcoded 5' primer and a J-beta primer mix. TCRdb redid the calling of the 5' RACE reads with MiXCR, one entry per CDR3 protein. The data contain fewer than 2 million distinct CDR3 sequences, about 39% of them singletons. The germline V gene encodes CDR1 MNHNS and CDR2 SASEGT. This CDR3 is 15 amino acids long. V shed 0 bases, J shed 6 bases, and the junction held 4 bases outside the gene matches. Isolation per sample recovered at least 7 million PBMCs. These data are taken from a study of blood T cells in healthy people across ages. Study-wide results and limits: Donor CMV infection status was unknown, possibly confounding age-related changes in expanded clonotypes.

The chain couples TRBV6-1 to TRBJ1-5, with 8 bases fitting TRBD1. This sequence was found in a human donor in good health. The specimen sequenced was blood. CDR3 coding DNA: TGTGCCAGCAGTGAAGCGCCAGGGGGCATTCAGCCCCAGCATTTT. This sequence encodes CASSEAPGGIQPQHF.